The rows below give T cell receptor beta chains drawn from one sample of a study of blood T cells in healthy people across ages. TCRdb independently ran MiXCR on the 5' RACE reads; one entry per CDR3 protein. The sample contains hundreds of thousands of distinct CDR3 sequences, 45% to 50% of which appear only once. Source material: blood. The receptors shown here come from a woman aged 60-75 years in good health. Both conserved end residues are part of each CDR3. The D gene is left open where the match is weak.

>TRBD2|TRBJ2-7|TRBV7-9
CASSTGGYSYEQYF
>-|TRBJ2-4|TRBV7-9
CASSPKWGEGAKNIQYF
>TRBD1|TRBJ2-7|TRBV28
CASRDGQAYEQYF
>TRBD2|TRBJ2-1|TRBV5-1
CASSLTQGGLDEQFF
>-|TRBJ1-2|TRBV5-1
CASSLGPKGLNYGYTF
>TRBD2|TRBJ2-1|TRBV7-2
CASSFRIFGGTTATEQFF
>-|TRBJ1-2|TRBV6-1
CASSDHSSAGYTF
>TRBD2|TRBJ2-1|TRBV27
CASSFGGRQGEQFF
>TRBD2|-|TRBV18
CASSRLAGTSYEQYF
>-|TRBJ2-4|TRBV7-2
CASSPVVLGKNIQYF
>TRBD2|TRBJ2-1|TRBV6-6
CASTRLADEQFF
>-|TRBJ2-1|TRBV5-8
CASSRYRDYNEQFF
>-|TRBJ1-4|TRBV20-1
CSVAGNEEKLFF
>TRBD2|-|TRBV5-6
CASSKGLADTYEQYF
>-|TRBJ1-4|TRBV7-9
CASSPPRGNEKLFF
>-|-|TRBV29-1
CSVASMGLRETQYF
>-|TRBJ1-2|TRBV20-1
CIALGEGYTF
>-|TRBJ2-7|TRBV7-9
CASSLMGLQAGEQYF
>-|TRBJ2-5|TRBV6-1
CASSESRAQETQYF
>-|TRBJ2-3|TRBV7-9
CASSQDLYTDTQYF
>-|TRBJ2-7|TRBV27
CASSLRGTAYEQYF
>-|TRBJ2-3|TRBV3-1
CASSQGASSAQYF
>-|TRBJ2-3|TRBV7-9
CASSRIKGDTQYF